These T cell receptor beta chains were read from a single sample in a study of blood T cell repertoires in COVID-19. Clones were sequenced by immunoSEQ multiplex PCR, and TCRdb holds only the in-frame ones, with some missing. The sample lists approximately 70,000 clones; roughly 80% were seen once. Sequenced material: peripheral blood. Every receptor here comes from a man in his 70s who had recovered from COVID-19. The CDR3 runs from the conserved cysteine through the conserved F or W. A D gene is named only where the DNA matches it firmly. Expanded clones get a size class; other rows say once, few or many, or leave the size out.

>TRBD1|TRBJ1-6|few|TRBV5-1
CASRRGPGEINSPLHF
TGCGCCAGCAGAAGGGGGCCAGGAGAGATAAATTCACCCCTCCACTTT
>NA|TRBJ1-5|NA|TRBV4-2
CASSQDIARVSNQPQHF
TGTGCCAGCAGCCAAGATATTGCCAGGGTCAGCAATCAGCCCCAGCATTTT
>TRBD1|TRBJ2-7|NA|TRBV7-2
CASSSPGTGDSYEQYF
TGTGCCAGCAGCTCACCCGGGACAGGTGATTCCTACGAGCAGTACTTC
>TRBD1|TRBJ2-7|NA|TRBV19
CASSFTTGTGGRQYF
TGTGCCAGTAGTTTCACAACCGGGACAGGGGGCCGGCAGTACTTC
>NA|TRBJ2-1|NA|TRBV12-5
CASGWGTPTTYNEQFF
TGTGCTAGTGGTTGGGGGACACCGACAACCTACAATGAGCAGTTCTTC
>NA|TRBJ1-1|NA|TRBV27
CASSLKGSGLYTEAFF
TGTGCCAGCAGTTTAAAAGGCTCGGGGTTGTACACTGAAGCTTTCTTT
>TRBD1|TRBJ1-4|NA|TRBV6-6
CASNGQAKEKLFF
TGTGCCAGCAACGGACAGGCAAAGGAAAAACTGTTTTTT
>NA|TRBJ1-1|NA|TRBV10-3
CATRPGLPENTEAFF
TGTGCCACCAGACCGGGACTGCCTGAGAACACTGAAGCTTTCTTT
>TRBD1|TRBJ1-2|NA|TRBV11-2
CASSLPTGGAGGYTF
TGTGCCAGCAGCTTACCCACAGGGGGCGCGGGTGGCTACACCTTC
>TRBD2|TRBJ2-3|NA|TRBV7-3
CASSLIPLASGGDTQYF
TGTGCCAGCAGCTTAATTCCGTTGGCTAGCGGGGGAGATACGCAGTATTTT
>TRBD1|TRBJ2-2|NA|TRBV6-6
CASSYSGTVNTGELFF
TGTGCCAGCAGTTACTCAGGGACAGTTAACACCGGGGAGCTGTTTTTT
>NA|TRBJ2-7|NA|TRBV29-1
CSVEGGTEPYEQYF
TGCAGCGTTGAAGGCGGGACAGAGCCCTACGAGCAGTACTTC
>TRBD1|TRBJ1-4|NA|TRBV11-2
CASSFGQVNEKLFF
TGTGCCAGCAGCTTTGGACAGGTTAATGAAAAACTGTTTTTT
>TRBD1|TRBJ2-5|once|TRBV7-7
CASSSTGGRQETQYF
TGTGCCAGCAGCTCCACAGGGGGTCGGCAAGAGACCCAGTACTTC
>NA|TRBJ2-1|NA|TRBV7-3
CASSPDYAYNEQFF
TGTGCCAGCAGCCCGGACTACGCCTACAATGAGCAGTTCTTC
>NA|TRBJ2-5|NA|TRBV30
CAWNGGNQETQYF
TGTGCCTGGAATGGCGGGAACCAAGAGACCCAGTACTTC
>NA|TRBJ1-1|NA|TRBV7-2
CASIYDRTNTEAFF
TGTGCCAGCATCTATGACAGAACAAACACTGAAGCTTTCTTT
>TRBD1|TRBJ1-1|NA|TRBV19
CASSMDRDNTEAFF
TGTGCCAGTAGTATGGACAGGGACAACACTGAAGCTTTCTTT
>TRBD1|TRBJ2-5|NA|TRBV3-1/TRBV3-2
CASSQDGGQGQETQYF
TGTGCCAGCAGCCAAGATGGGGGACAGGGGCAAGAGACCCAGTACTTC
>NA|TRBJ2-5|NA|TRBV9
CASSVGVGGRQETQYF
TGTGCCAGCAGCGTAGGAGTGGGGGGGCGTCAAGAGACCCAGTACTTC
>NA|TRBJ1-5|NA|TRBV19
CASSIGKGGNHQPQHF
TGTGCCAGTAGTATAGGTAAAGGAGGGAACCATCAGCCCCAGCATTTT
>NA|TRBJ2-3|NA|TRBV7-2
CASSLNAHTDTQYF
TGTGCCAGCAGCTTGAATGCGCACACAGATACGCAGTATTTT
>NA|TRBJ2-2|NA|TRBV5-6
CASSLGHNTGELFF
TGTGCCAGCAGCTTGGGACACAACACCGGGGAGCTGTTTTTT